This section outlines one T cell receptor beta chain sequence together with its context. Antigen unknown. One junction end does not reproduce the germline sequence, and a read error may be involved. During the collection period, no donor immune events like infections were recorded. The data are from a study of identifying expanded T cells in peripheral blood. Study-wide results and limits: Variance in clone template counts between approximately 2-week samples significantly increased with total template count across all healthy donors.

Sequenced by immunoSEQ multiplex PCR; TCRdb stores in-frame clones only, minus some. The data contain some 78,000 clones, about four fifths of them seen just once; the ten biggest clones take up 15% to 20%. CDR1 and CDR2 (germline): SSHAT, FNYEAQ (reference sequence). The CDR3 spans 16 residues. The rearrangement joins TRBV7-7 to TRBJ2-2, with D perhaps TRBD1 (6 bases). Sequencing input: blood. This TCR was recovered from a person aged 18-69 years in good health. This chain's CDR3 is CASSLGADSLTGELFF. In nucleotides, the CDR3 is TGTGCTAGCAGCTTAGGGGCGGACAGTCTCACCGGGGAGCTGTTTTTT.